These 14 T cell receptor beta chains were sequenced from one sample in a study of blood T cell repertoires in COVID-19. Some clones are missing from TCRdb's copy, which holds only in-frame ones; the method was immunoSEQ multiplex PCR. This repertoire shows 220,000 or so clones, 82% found once; its top ten account for roughly 3.5%. The sequenced sample was PBMCs or T cells enriched from blood (not recorded which). These receptors all come from an older woman who had recovered from COVID-19.

The chain combines TRBV5-1 with TRBJ1-3; possibly TRBD1 for D (6 bases). V lost 0 bases and J 3 bases, leaving 13 bases between the germline ends. The CDR3 length is 16 residues. Germline assignment: CDR1 SGHRS and CDR2 YFSETQ. CDR3 loop: CASSLGRTELGNTIYF. The DNA of the CDR3 is TGCGCCAGCAGCTTGGGGCGGACAGAGCTTGGAAACACCATATATTTT.

This rearrangement joins TRBV6-5 to TRBJ2-2; 9 nucleotides agree with TRBD1. In germline, CDR1 is MNHEY, CDR2 SVGAGI. V lost 6 bases, J lost 1 base, and 3 bases stayed unmatched. This CDR3 is built from 15 residues. The CDR3 DNA sequence: TGTGCCAGCAGCGGGGGACAGGGGAACACCGGGGAGCTGTTTTTT. Translated, it gives CASSGGQGNTGELFF.

This clone was counted once. The chain has TRBV5-1 and TRBJ2-1; the D gene is possibly TRBD1 (6 bases). Looked up from germline, CDR1 is SGHRS and CDR2 is YFSETQ. V lost 0 bases and J 8 bases, leaving 15 bases between the germline ends. This CDR3 contains 15 residues. The CDR3 DNA is TGCGCCAGCAGCTTGGGTGGGGGCGATGTGGATGAGCAGTTCTTC. It translates to CASSLGGGDVDEQFF.

CDR3 DNA sequence: TGTGCCAGCAGTGCCTGGACAGGTGCCGGCGAAAAACTGTTTTTT. Amino acids: CASSAWTGAGEKLFF. This sequence joins TRBV27 and TRBJ1-4, with 7 bases lining up with TRBD1. This CDR3 is built from 15 residues. The germline V gene encodes CDR1 MNHEY and CDR2 SMNVEV (reference sequence). The V gene end was trimmed by 5 bases and the J gene end by 8 bases; junction bases not matched to a gene: 11. Together with reference TRBV27 and TRBJ1-4, the CDR3 gives the full variable domain: EAQVTQNPRYLITVTGKKLTVTCSQNMNHEYMSWYRQDPGLGLRQIYYSMNVEVTDKGDVPEGYKVSRKEKRNFPLILESPSPNQTSLYFCASSAWTGAGEKLFFGSGTQLSVL.

The CDR3 nucleotides are TGTGCCAGCTCTAGGATTAGCAATCAGCCCCAGCATTTT. This codes for CASSRISNQPQHF. V usage is TRBV6-5 and J usage is TRBJ1-5; no clear D gene. The CDR3 is made up of 13 amino acids. V was shortened by 8 bases and J by 0 bases, with 8 bases between the two germline ends. Germline V lookup: CDR1 MNHEY, CDR2 SVGAGI.

This chain links TRBV5-4 with TRBJ2-7; 9 bases agree with TRBD1. This CDR3 contains 14 residues. Germline V gene lookup returns CDR1 SGHNT and CDR2 YYREEE (reference sequence). The trim removed 2 bases at V and 5 bases at J, leaving 5 bases unmatched. The CDR3 sequence: CASSFGQGRDEQYF. In DNA form, the CDR3 reads TGTGCCAGCAGCTTTGGACAGGGGCGAGACGAGCAGTACTTC.

The chain carries TRBV5-4 and TRBJ2-5, with 7 nucleotides matching TRBD1. Germline CDR1 reads SGHNT; CDR2 reads YYREEE (reference sequence). CDR3 length: 14 amino acids. V gave up 3 bases and J gave up 5 bases; unmatched junction bases: 7. The CDR3 DNA is TGTGCCAGCAGCTCGGGACAGTTTTTGGAGACCCAGTACTTC. Its protein is CASSSGQFLETQYF.

This clone was found a few times. V usage is TRBV6-2 or TRBV6-3 and J usage is TRBJ2-5; TRBD1 matches at 9 bases. Looked up from germline, CDR1 is MNHEY and CDR2 is SVGEGT. J was trimmed by 4 bases and V by 4 bases; bases with no gene match: 13. The CDR3 runs 17 residues. Here the CDR3 reads CASSLYPGDREAETQYF. The DNA for the CDR3 is TGTGCCAGCAGTTTATACCCGGGGGACAGGGAAGCAGAGACCCAGTACTTC.

The chain uses TRBV10-3 and TRBJ2-5, with 14 bases fitting TRBD2. Germline CDR1 ENHRY, CDR2 SYGVKD. V trimming: 8 bases; J trimming: 4 bases; junction bases outside the gene matches: 3. This CDR3 has 14 residues. The CDR3 nucleotides are TGTGCCATCGGGACTAGCGGGAGCAGAGAGACCCAGTACTTC. It is translated as CAIGTSGSRETQYF.

This clone was recorded many times. CDR3 in amino acids: CASSPSGDEQYF. CDR3 coding DNA: TGTGCCAGCTCACCATCAGGGGACGAGCAGTACTTC. The genes are TRBV18 and TRBJ2-7; TRBD1 is a possible D gene (6 bases). The CDR3 totals 12 residues. Trimming removed 2 bases at V and 5 bases at J, with 7 bases between. Germline loops: CDR1 KGHSH, CDR2 LQKENI. The full variable domain, its missing parts supplied by reference TRBV18 and TRBJ2-7, is NAGVMQNPRHLVRRRGQEARLRCSPMKGHSHVYWYRQLPEEGLKFMVYLQKENIIDESGMPKERFSAEFPKEGPSILRIQQVVRGDSAAYFCASSPSGDEQYFGPGTRLTVT.

The chain links TRBV19 to TRBJ1-4, with TRBD1 matching over 9 bases. With V trimmed by 5 bases and J by 5 bases, 6 bases remained unmatched. The CDR3 length is 15 residues. The germline CDR1 and CDR2 sequences are LNHDA and SQIVND (reference sequence). The CDR3 sequence: CASSPTGTGNEKLFF. The CDR3 nucleotides read TGTGCCAGTAGTCCTACCGGGACAGGGAATGAAAAACTGTTTTTT.

This chain joins TRBV2 and TRBJ1-5; the D gene is possibly TRBD1 (6 bases). The CDR3 runs to 14 residues. CDR1 and CDR2 from the germline V gene are SNHLY and FYNNEI. Trimming shortened V by 5 bases and J by 3 bases, and 11 bases separated the two germline ends. CDR3 DNA sequence: TGTGCCAGCAGTCCACAGGGAAACAATCAGCCCCAGCATTTT. Translation gives CASSPQGNNQPQHF.

The chain joins TRBV6-4 to TRBJ2-1, with TRBD2 as a possible D gene (6 bases). This CDR3 spans 14 amino acids. V dropped 2 bases and J dropped 5 bases, with 10 bases sitting between them. Germline V gene sequence: CDR1 MRHNA, CDR2 SNTAGT. Here the CDR3 reads CASSDSGRHNEQFF. CDR3 coding DNA: TGTGCCAGCAGTGACAGCGGGCGACACAATGAGCAGTTCTTC.

The V and J genes are TRBV24-1 and TRBJ2-3, with D possibly matching TRBD1 (7 bases). V lost 7 bases, J lost 0 bases, and 10 bases lay in between. This CDR3 has 14 residues. Germline V gene data show CDR1 as KGHDR and CDR2 as SFDVKD. The CDR3 reads CATSGGQSTDTQYF. In nucleotides, the CDR3 is TGTGCCACCAGCGGGGGACAGAGCACAGATACGCAGTATTTT.